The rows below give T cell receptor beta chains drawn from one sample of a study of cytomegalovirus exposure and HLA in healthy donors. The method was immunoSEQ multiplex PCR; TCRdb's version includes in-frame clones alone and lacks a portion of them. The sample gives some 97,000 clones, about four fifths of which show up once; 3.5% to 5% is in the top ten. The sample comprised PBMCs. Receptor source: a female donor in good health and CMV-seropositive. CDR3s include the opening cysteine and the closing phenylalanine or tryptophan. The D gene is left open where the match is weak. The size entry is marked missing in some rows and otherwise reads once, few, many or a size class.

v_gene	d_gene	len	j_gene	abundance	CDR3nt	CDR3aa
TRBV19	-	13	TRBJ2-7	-	TGTGCCAGTAGTATATCCGGGTCCTACGAGCAGTACTTC	CASSISGSYEQYF
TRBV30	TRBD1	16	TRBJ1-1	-	TGTGCCTGGAGTTGGGAGGACAGGGTCCCCAGCACTGAAGCTTTCTTT	CAWSWEDRVPSTEAFF
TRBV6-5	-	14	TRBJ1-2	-	TGTGCCAGCAGCCTTGCCGGGAGGGACTATGGCTACACCTTC	CASSLAGRDYGYTF
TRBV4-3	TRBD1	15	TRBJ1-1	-	TGCGCCAGCAGCCTCCGGACAGGGGCTGGGACTGAAGCTTTCTTT	CASSLRTGAGTEAFF
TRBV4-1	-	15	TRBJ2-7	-	TGCGCCAGCAGACAGGTACAGGTTGACTCCTACGAGCAGTACTTC	CASRQVQVDSYEQYF
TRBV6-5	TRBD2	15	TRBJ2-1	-	TGTGCCAGCAGGCCCATAGCGGGAGGGTACAATGAGCAGTTCTTC	CASRPIAGGYNEQFF
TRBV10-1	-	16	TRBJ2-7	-	TGCGCCAGCAGTGAGTCGAAGGACGGGGGAGCCTACGAGCAGTACTTC	CASSESKDGGAYEQYF
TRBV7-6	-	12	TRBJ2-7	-	TGTGCCAGCAGCGAGAGTGGCTACGAGCAGTACTTC	CASSESGYEQYF
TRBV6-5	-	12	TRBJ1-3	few	TGTGCCAGCAGTTATCGAGAAAACACCATATATTTT	CASSYRENTIYF
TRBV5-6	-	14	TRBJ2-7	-	TGTGCCAGCAGCTTGGGACTGAGCTCCTACGAGCAGTACTTC	CASSLGLSSYEQYF
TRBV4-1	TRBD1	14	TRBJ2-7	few	TGCGCCAGCAGCTACGACAGGGGACCCTACGAGCAGTACTTC	CASSYDRGPYEQYF
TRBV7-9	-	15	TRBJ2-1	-	TGTGCCAGCAGCTCGAGTGGGCAATCCTACAATGAGCAGTTCTTC	CASSSSGQSYNEQFF
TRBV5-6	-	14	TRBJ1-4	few	TGTGCCAGCAGCTTGGGACAGACAAATCGCGGACTGTTTTTT	CASSLGQTNRGLFF
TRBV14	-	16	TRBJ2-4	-	TGTGCCAGCAGCCCGTTGGGGGGGGCCTCCAAAAACATTCAGTACTTC	CASSPLGGASKNIQYF
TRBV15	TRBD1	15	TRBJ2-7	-	TGTGCCACCAGCTTGACCCGGACAGGCTCCTACGAGCAGTACTTC	CATSLTRTGSYEQYF
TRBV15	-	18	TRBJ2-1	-	TGTGCCACCAGCTCCAGCCCCGGGAGCCTGTATACCTACAATGAGCAGTTCTTC	CATSSSPGSLYTYNEQFF
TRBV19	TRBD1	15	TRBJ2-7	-	TGTGCCAGTAGTATCGTAGGACAGGGTCCCTACGAGCAGTACTTC	CASSIVGQGPYEQYF
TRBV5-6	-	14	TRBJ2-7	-	TGTGCCAGCAGCTTTCAGGCAAGCTCCTACGAGCAGTACTTC	CASSFQASSYEQYF
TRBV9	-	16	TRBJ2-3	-	TGTGCCAGCAGCGCCTTGGAGGGACGGGGCACAGATACGCAGTATTTT	CASSALEGRGTDTQYF
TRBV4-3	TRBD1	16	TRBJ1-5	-	TGCGCCAGCAGCCAAGATCGGGGACAGAGCAATCAGCCCCAGCATTTT	CASSQDRGQSNQPQHF
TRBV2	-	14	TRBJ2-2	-	TGTGCCGGGGTACAGGGAGAAAGGACCGGGGAGCTGTTTTTT	CAGVQGERTGELFF
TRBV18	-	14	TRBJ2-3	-	TGTGCCAGCTCACCAGCAGGGTTCACAGATACGCAGTATTTT	CASSPAGFTDTQYF
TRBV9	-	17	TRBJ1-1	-	TGTGCCAGCAGCGCGGACGGGGTAATGGGGTTAAAGACTGAAGCTTTCTTT	CASSADGVMGLKTEAFF
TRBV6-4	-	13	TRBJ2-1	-	TGTGCCAGCAGGGCAACAGGGTACAATGAGCAGTTCTTC	CASRATGYNEQFF
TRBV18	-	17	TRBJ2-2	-	TGTGCCAGCTCACCATTGGTAGAGCGGGCGAACACCGGGGAGCTGTTTTTT	CASSPLVERANTGELFF
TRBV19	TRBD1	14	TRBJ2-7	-	TGTGCCAGTAGTATCACAGGGGGCAATTACGAGCAGTACTTC	CASSITGGNYEQYF
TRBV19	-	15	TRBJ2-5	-	TGTGCCAGTAGTCGGGGGAAAGGGGTCCGGGAGACCCAGTACTTC	CASSRGKGVRETQYF
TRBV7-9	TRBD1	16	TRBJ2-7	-	TGTGCCAGCAGCTTTACCGACAGGGTTCAGACCTACGAGCAGTACTTC	CASSFTDRVQTYEQYF
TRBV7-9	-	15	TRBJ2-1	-	TGTGCCAGCAGCTCCCGGCTAGCCTTCTACAATGAGCAGTTCTTC	CASSSRLAFYNEQFF
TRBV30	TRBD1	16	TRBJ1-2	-	TGTGCCTGGAGTCACTCGGGGACAGTGATTAACTATGGCTACACCTTC	CAWSHSGTVINYGYTF
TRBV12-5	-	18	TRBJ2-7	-	TGTGCTAGTGGTTTGCGGCGTATGGGGGGACAGAGTCTACGAGAGCAGTACTTC	CASGLRRMGGQSLREQYF
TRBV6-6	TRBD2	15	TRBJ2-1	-	TGTGCCAGCAGTCCAGCGGGATCCCGTCCCAATGAGCAGTTCTTC	CASSPAGSRPNEQFF